The 30 T cell receptor beta chains listed next were all sequenced from one sample in a study of T cell repertoires in cytomegalovirus infection. TCRdb re-derived calls from the reads in MiXCR, one entry per CDR3 protein. Among around 740,000 distinct CDR3 sequences listed, less than 40% were seen once. The sequenced material came from PBMCs. Source of these receptors: a human donor in good health (CMV status not recorded). Some clones in this sample may be carry-over from other donors' samples.

This clonotype has just a few counts. The J gene is TRBJ1-1, the V gene TRBV7-2, with 10 bases aligning to TRBD1. The germline V gene encodes CDR1 SGHTA and CDR2 FQGNSA. V was clipped by 5 bases and J by 3 bases; unmatched bases: 9. This CDR3 has 16 residues. The CDR3 loop reads CASSPRDRGSYTEAFF. Here the CDR3 DNA reads TGTGCCAGCAGCCCGCGGGACAGGGGATCTTACACTGAAGCTTTCTTT.

This clonotype was picked up many times. This CDR3 is CASSLDPRSYEQYF. The CDR3 nucleotides read TGTGCCAGCAGCTTAGATCCGCGCTCCTACGAGCAGTACTTC. The V and J genes are TRBV7-9 and TRBJ2-7, with no clear D. The CDR3 contains 14 residues. V lost 1 base and J 0 bases, leaving 7 bases between the germline ends. Germline V gene data show CDR1 as SEHNR and CDR2 as FQNEAQ (reference sequence).

A word on this clonotype: One end of the junction does not line up with germline, which may come from a read error. The J gene is TRBJ1-5, the V gene TRBV27; weak D call: TRBD1 (5 bases). The length of the CDR3 is 15 residues. Germline CDR1 reads MNHEY; CDR2 reads SMNVEV (reference sequence). The DNA for the CDR3 is TGTGCCAGCAGTAGGGGAGGAGGTCACAATCAGCACCAGCATTTT. Protein sequence: CASSRGGGHNQHQHF.

The rearrangement links TRBV28 to TRBJ1-5; 8 positions agree with TRBD1. From germline, CDR1 is MDHEN and CDR2 SYDVKM. Trimming cost V 2 bases and J 0 bases; bases outside gene matches: 12. CDR3 length equals 19 residues. CDR3 nucleotide sequence: TGTGCCAGCAGTTTAGACCTACGGACAGGGTTTTATAGCAATCAGCCCCAGCATTTT. Residues: CASSLDLRTGFYSNQPQHF.

The genes are TRBV19 and TRBJ2-3, with 10 bases that match TRBD1. Germline V gene lookup returns CDR1 LNHDA and CDR2 SQIVND (reference sequence). J lost 1 base, V lost 3 bases, and 4 bases had no gene match. The CDR3 spans 16 residues. CDR3 region: CASSMWGTGGTDTQYF. The CDR3 nucleotides are TGTGCCAGTAGTATGTGGGGGACAGGGGGCACAGATACGCAGTATTTT.

The chain is built from TRBV28 and TRBJ2-1; 10 nucleotides agree with TRBD2. The trim removed 2 bases at V and 5 bases at J, leaving 3 bases unmatched. The CDR3 covers 15 residues. Germline lookup yields CDR1 MDHEN and CDR2 SYDVKM. The CDR3 is CASSLGLAEHNEQFF. As DNA, the CDR3 is TGTGCCAGCAGTTTAGGACTAGCGGAACACAATGAGCAGTTCTTC. The whole variable domain, remainder taken from reference TRBV28 and TRBJ2-1, is DVKVTQSSRYLVKRTGEKVFLECVQDMDHENMFWYRQDPGLGLRLIYFSYDVKMKEKGDIPEGYSVSREKKERFSLILESASTNQTSMYLCASSLGLAEHNEQFFGPGTRLTVL.

This clonotype was seen repeatedly, ten times or more. V and J are TRBV7-8 and TRBJ2-5; D might be TRBD1 (6 bases). The CDR3 covers 16 residues. From germline, CDR1 is SGHVS and CDR2 FQNEAQ. Trimming removed 2 bases at V and 4 bases at J, with 17 bases between. The CDR3 spells CASSLRTDIRVETQYF. The CDR3 DNA reads as TGTGCCAGCAGCTTACGGACAGACATTAGGGTAGAGACCCAGTACTTC.

This clonotype was picked up a small number of times. This chain joins TRBV24-1 and TRBJ1-4; D remains ambiguous. This CDR3 is 14 amino acids long. Germline CDR1 KGHDR, CDR2 SFDVKD. Trimming stripped 0 bases from V and 11 bases from J, with 12 bases between. CDR3 nucleotides: TGTGCCACCAGTGATTTGCATGAGGATGGCAAACTGTTTTTT. It is translated as CATSDLHEDGKLFF.

The rearrangement uses TRBV7-3 and TRBJ2-2, with 12 positions matching TRBD1. The CDR3 consists of 19 residues. V dropped 2 bases and J dropped 0; count of bases not matched to a gene: 7. The germline gives CDR1 SGHTA, CDR2 FQGTGA. The CDR3 loop reads CASSLAIGTGGANTGELFF. The CDR3 nucleotides are TGTGCCAGCAGCTTAGCTATTGGGACAGGGGGCGCGAACACCGGGGAGCTGTTTTTT.

Points on this clonotype: A read error may produce the germline difference seen at one junction end. This sequence joins TRBV20-1 and TRBJ2-3; D gene ambiguous. The CDR3 extends over 15 amino acids. From germline, CDR1 is DFQATT and CDR2 SNEGSKA (reference sequence). CDR3 DNA: TGCAGTGCTAGAGAGGGCCGCCGCCCAGTCGATACGCGGTATTTT. As protein: CSAREGRRPVDTRYF.

This clonotype was seen only a few times. The chain joins TRBV28 to TRBJ2-3, with 8 bases identical to TRBD1. J lost 6 bases, V lost 4 bases, and 3 bases had no gene match. The CDR3 spans 13 residues. Per germline, CDR1 MDHEN and CDR2 SYDVKM. CDR3 sequence: CASSWDRSDTQYF. CDR3 DNA sequence: TGTGCCAGCAGTTGGGACAGGTCGGATACGCAGTATTTT.

As to this clonotype: Since no conserved phenylalanine or tryptophan closes the CDR3, a read error is the likely cause. This sequence joins TRBV15 and TRBJ1-1; D unresolved. The V gene lost 0 bases and the J gene lost 2 bases, with 10 bases spanning the gap. The CDR3 has 15 amino acids. Per the germline V gene, CDR1 is LNHNV and CDR2 is YYDKDF (reference sequence). CDR3 sequence (DNA): TGTGCCACCAGCAGAGATAAGAGCAGCAACACTGAAGCTTTCTTG. Its protein product is CATSRDKSSNTEAFL.

This chain connects TRBV6-8 to TRBJ1-5; D unclear. V lost 8 bases, J lost 7 bases, and 15 bases lay in between. The CDR3 consists of 13 residues. Germline V lookup: CDR1 MNHGY, CDR2 SAAAGT. The CDR3 region is CASRPGLLQPQHF. The CDR3 DNA follows: TGTGCCAGCCGCCCAGGACTTCTCCAGCCCCAGCATTTT.

J is TRBJ1-3 and V is TRBV6-6, with D perhaps matching TRBD1 (5 bases). Trimming removed 6 bases from V and 3 bases from J, with 15 bases in between. The CDR3 totals 15 residues. Germline loops: CDR1 MNHNY, CDR2 SVGAGI (reference sequence). The CDR3 coding sequence is TGTGCCAGCAGCCCCGCATGGGGACTTGGAAACACCATATATTTT. Translating it yields CASSPAWGLGNTIYF.

The count of this clonotype is one. V usage is TRBV29-1 and J usage is TRBJ1-1; the match to TRBD1 covers 7 bases. V lost 3 bases, J lost 7 bases, and 11 bases stayed unmatched. This CDR3 has 14 residues. Germline V lookup: CDR1 SQVTM, CDR2 ANQGSEA. CDR3 sequence (DNA): TGCAGCGTTGAGACAGGGTCCTCTAATCTTGAAGCTTTCTTT. It specifies CSVETGSSNLEAFF.

The chain joins TRBV28 to TRBJ1-1, with D perhaps TRBD1 (5 bases). Germline loops: CDR1 MDHEN, CDR2 SYDVKM. This CDR3 comprises 12 residues. Trimming stripped 9 bases from V and 3 bases from J, with 11 bases between. Here the CDR3 reads CASLTVHTEAFF. CDR3 in DNA: TGTGCCAGTCTGACAGTGCACACTGAAGCTTTCTTT.

For this clonotype: It is likely a read error, because the conserved phenylalanine at the end of the CDR3 is missing. The J gene is TRBJ2-3, the V gene TRBV14, with 8 bases matching TRBD1. V dropped 2 bases and J dropped 2; count of bases not matched to a gene: 6. The CDR3 loop spans 16 amino acids. Germline V gene sequence: CDR1 SGHDN, CDR2 FVKESK. DNA of the CDR3: TGTGCCAGCAGCCAACGACAGGGGCAACTCACAGATACGCAGTATTTG. Its protein product is CASSQRQGQLTDTQYL.

This clonotype was seen many times. The chain combines TRBV7-9 with TRBJ1-5; D is undetermined. The CDR3 is made up of 12 amino acids. V lost 1 base, J lost 9 bases, and 7 bases lay in between. CDR1 is SEHNR, CDR2 FQNEAQ, per germline (reference sequence). The CDR3 spells CASSLVSGPQHF. The CDR3 DNA is TGTGCCAGCAGCTTAGTTTCGGGGCCCCAGCATTTT.

This clonotype was recorded a few times. The rearrangement uses TRBV12-3 or TRBV12-4 and TRBJ1-1; 8 bases are a match to TRBD1. J gave up 3 bases and V 8 bases, and 8 bases lay outside the gene matches. This CDR3 spans 14 amino acids. CDR3 sequence reads: CASRRTGRDTEAFF. The CDR3 DNA reads as TGTGCCAGCCGAAGGACAGGGAGGGACACTGAAGCTTTCTTT.

This clonotype was observed a few times. The chain uses TRBV20-1 and TRBJ1-2, with D hard to call. Germline CDR1 and CDR2: DFQATT and SNEGSKA (reference sequence). The CDR3 runs to 13 residues. The V gene lost 2 bases and the J gene lost 4 bases, with 11 bases spanning the gap. The CDR3 spells CSARPSFSYGYTF. DNA of the CDR3: TGCAGTGCTAGACCCAGTTTCAGCTATGGCTACACCTTC.

A few counts support this clonotype. This chain's CDR3 is CASSSSGTGVQFF. DNA of the CDR3: TGTGCCAGCAGTTCCTCAGGGACGGGAGTGCAGTTCTTC. The V call is TRBV6-2 or TRBV6-3, the J call TRBJ2-1, with D perhaps matching TRBD2 (6 bases). This CDR3 comprises 13 residues. Deletions cut 4 bases from V and 12 bases from J, with 16 bases between. Germline V lookup: CDR1 MNHEY, CDR2 SVGEGT.

This clonotype was observed many times. The chain recombines TRBV19 with TRBJ1-1, with 7 positions matching TRBD1. The CDR3 is 14 amino acids. Germline V gene sequence: CDR1 LNHDA, CDR2 SQIVND (reference sequence). The V segment lost 3 bases and the J segment 0 bases; nucleotides outside the gene matches: 1. CDR3 DNA: TGTGCCAGTAGTATCGACAGGGTGAACACTGAAGCTTTCTTT. It specifies CASSIDRVNTEAFF.

There are many counts of this clonotype. The chain uses TRBV7-2 and TRBJ2-5, with D maybe TRBD2 (5 bases). Germline values: CDR1 SGHTA, CDR2 FQGNSA. V lost 4 bases, J lost 2 bases, and 8 bases lay in between. There are 13 residues in the CDR3. CDR3 sequence reads: CASSSLAQETQYF. The CDR3 nucleotides are TGTGCCAGCAGCTCCCTAGCACAAGAGACCCAGTACTTC.

The rearrangement joins TRBV7-4 to TRBJ2-1; tentative D call: TRBD1 (5 bases). Trimming removed 3 bases at V and 10 bases at J, with 10 bases between. The CDR3 loop spans 12 amino acids. The germline V gene encodes CDR1 SGHVT and CDR2 SQSDAQ. CDR3 sequence reads: CASSFLTEEQFF. DNA for the CDR3: TGTGCCAGCAGCTTTCTGACAGAGGAGCAGTTCTTC.

Only one count was recorded for this clonotype. The J gene is TRBJ1-1, the V gene TRBV20-1; D gene unclear. The CDR3 is 12 amino acids. The V gene lost 3 bases and the J gene lost 1 base, with 6 bases spanning the gap. CDR1 and CDR2 from the germline V gene are DFQATT and SNEGSKA (reference sequence). The CDR3 region is CSARTPNTEAFF. The DNA for the CDR3 is TGCAGTGCTAGGACACCGAACACTGAAGCTTTCTTT.

The V gene is TRBV28, the J gene TRBJ1-6, with TRBD1 matching 7 bases. The germline V gene encodes CDR1 MDHEN and CDR2 SYDVKM. This CDR3 is built from 17 residues. The junction had 14 bases not matched to a gene; V was cut back by 6 bases and J by 6 bases. The CDR3 protein is CASRGPGTATLNSPLHF. In DNA, the CDR3 is TGTGCCAGCAGGGGACCCGGGACAGCCACACTTAATTCACCCCTCCACTTT.

This clonotype was counted only a few times. CDR3: CASSLEGEQPQHF. DNA of the CDR3: TGTGCCAGCAGCTTAGAAGGGGAACAGCCCCAGCATTTT. The chain joins TRBV7-2 to TRBJ1-5; D is perhaps TRBD1 (5 bases). V lost 1 base and J 7 bases, leaving 8 bases between the germline ends. CDR3 length equals 13 residues. Germline CDR1 is SGHTA and CDR2 is FQGNSA.

The V gene is TRBV18, the J gene TRBJ1-2; TRBD1 is a possible D gene (5 bases). The CDR3 is 17 residues long. Germline V CDR1 and CDR2: KGHSH, LQKENI. The V and J ends lost 4 bases and 0 bases respectively, with 18 bases between them. The CDR3 DNA follows: TGTGCCAGCTCACGAGGACAACTCACGGATACTAACTATGGCTACACCTTC. Amino acids: CASSRGQLTDTNYGYTF. Supplemented by reference TRBV18 and TRBJ1-2, the full variable domain reads NAGVMQNPRHLVRRRGQEARLRCSPMKGHSHVYWYRQLPEEGLKFMVYLQKENIIDESGMPKERFSAEFPKEGPSILRIQQVVRGDSAAYFCASSRGQLTDTNYGYTFGSGTRLTVV.

This clonotype has only one observation. The gene calls are TRBV6-6 and TRBJ1-5; a weak D match, TRBD1 (6 bases). V was pared by 5 bases and J by 5 bases, with 16 bases between. Germline V gene sequence: CDR1 MNHNY, CDR2 SVGAGI (reference sequence). CDR3 length equals 15 residues. CDR3 DNA: TGTGCCAGCAGTATACAGGGAATTCAAGATCAGCCCCAGCATTTT. Its translation: CASSIQGIQDQPQHF.

V and J are TRBV13 and TRBJ1-5; no definite D call. The germline V gene has CDR1 PRHDT and CDR2 FYEKMQ (reference sequence). The CDR3 spans 14 residues. V lost 5 bases and J lost 1, with 9 bases in between. The CDR3 nucleotides read TGTGCCAGCAGCACCATTAGAAGCAATCAGCCCCAGCATTTT. This codes for CASSTIRSNQPQHF.